This T cell receptor beta chain was observed in a study of blood T cells in healthy people across ages. The CDR3 length is 14 residues. Trimming removed 3 bases from V and 4 bases from J, with 10 bases in between. Germline loops: CDR1 SEHNR, CDR2 FQNEAQ (reference sequence). Through a sample-barcoded 5' primer and a J-beta primer mix, a second PCR was run for roughly 6 to 12 cycles. TCRdb used MiXCR to reprocess the 5' RACE reads, holding one entry per CDR3 protein. The sample includes about 800,000 distinct CDR3 sequences, around a quarter seen only once; the top ten take around 3.6%. This clonotype turned up a few times. These same records also appear under a second study, on T cells of mothers and their children.

The sample taken for sequencing was blood. The clonotype comes from a boy aged 5 to 17 in good health. This chain connects TRBV7-9 to TRBJ1-5; D unclear. The CDR3 DNA is TGTGCCAGCAGCTTGTCGACTGAGAATCAGCCCCAGCATTTT. Its translation is CASSLSTENQPQHF.